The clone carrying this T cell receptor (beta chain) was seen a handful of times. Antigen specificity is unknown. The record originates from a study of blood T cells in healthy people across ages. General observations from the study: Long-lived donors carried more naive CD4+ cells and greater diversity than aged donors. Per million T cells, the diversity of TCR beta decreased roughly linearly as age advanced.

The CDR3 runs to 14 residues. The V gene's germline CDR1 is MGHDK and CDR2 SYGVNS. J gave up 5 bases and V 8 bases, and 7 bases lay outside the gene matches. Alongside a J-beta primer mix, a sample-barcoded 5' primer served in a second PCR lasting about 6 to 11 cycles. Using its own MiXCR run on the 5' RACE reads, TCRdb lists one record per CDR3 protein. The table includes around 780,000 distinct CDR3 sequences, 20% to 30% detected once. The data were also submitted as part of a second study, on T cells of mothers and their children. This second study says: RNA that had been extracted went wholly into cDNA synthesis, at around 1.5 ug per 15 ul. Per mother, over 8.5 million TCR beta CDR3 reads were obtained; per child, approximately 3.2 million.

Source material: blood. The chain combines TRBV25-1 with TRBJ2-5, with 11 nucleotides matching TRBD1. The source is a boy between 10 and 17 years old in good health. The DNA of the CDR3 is TGTGCCAGCGCGGACAGGGGGCAAGGGGAGACCCAGTACTTC. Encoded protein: CASADRGQGETQYF.